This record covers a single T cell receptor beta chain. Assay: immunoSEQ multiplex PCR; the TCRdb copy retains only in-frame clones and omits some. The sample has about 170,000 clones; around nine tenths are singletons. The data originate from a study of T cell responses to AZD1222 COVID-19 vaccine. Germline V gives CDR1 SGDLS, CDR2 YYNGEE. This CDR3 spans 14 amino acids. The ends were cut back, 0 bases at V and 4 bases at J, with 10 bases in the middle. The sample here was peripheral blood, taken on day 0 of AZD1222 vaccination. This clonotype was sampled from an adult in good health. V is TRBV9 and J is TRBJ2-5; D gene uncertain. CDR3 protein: CASSVGGSIETQYF. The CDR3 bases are TGTGCCAGCAGCGTAGGCGGTAGCATAGAGACCCAGTACTTC.